This T cell receptor (beta chain) stems from a study of response to subunit inactivated influenza vaccine. Findings of the study overall: The authors suggested that few new T cells are recruited per seasonal influenza vaccination.

MiXCR, run by TCRdb on the RT-PCR reads, gives a single entry per CDR3 protein. This table has more than 600,000 distinct CDR3 sequences, approximately 17% appearing once. This clonotype has only a few counts. Its target is unknown. Germline lookup yields CDR1 LGHNA and CDR2 YSLEER. The CDR3 has 19 amino acids. V lost 0 bases and J lost 0; bases outside the gene matches: 7. The chain uses TRBV4-3 and TRBJ2-6, with TRBD1 matching over 8 bases. This material consisted of PBMCs from blood, taken roughly 5 days after vaccination. The source is a man aged 45 to 65 who received an inactivated influenza vaccine. The CDR3 reads CASSQEQGAIRSGANVLTF. The CDR3 bases are TGCGCCAGCAGCCAAGAGCAGGGGGCGATCCGCTCTGGGGCCAACGTCCTGACTTTC.